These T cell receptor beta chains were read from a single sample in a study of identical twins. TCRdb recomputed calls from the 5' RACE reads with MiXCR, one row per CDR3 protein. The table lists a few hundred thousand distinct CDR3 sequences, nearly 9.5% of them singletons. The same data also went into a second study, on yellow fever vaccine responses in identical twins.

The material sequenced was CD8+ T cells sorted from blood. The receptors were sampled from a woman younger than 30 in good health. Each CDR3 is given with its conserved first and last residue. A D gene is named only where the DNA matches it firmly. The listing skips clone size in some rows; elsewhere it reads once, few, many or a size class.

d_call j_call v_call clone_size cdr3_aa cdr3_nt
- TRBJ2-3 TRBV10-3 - CAIRDLADTQYF TGTGCCATCAGGGACTTGGCAGATACGCAGTATTTT
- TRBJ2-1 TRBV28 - CASSFPRDINEQFF TGTGCCAGCAGTTTCCCGAGGGACATCAATGAGCAGTTCTTC
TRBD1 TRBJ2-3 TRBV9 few CASSARTGGSADTQYF TGTGCCAGCAGCGCTCGGACAGGGGGCTCAGCAGATACGCAGTATTTT
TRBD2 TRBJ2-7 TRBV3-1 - CASSPKRNSGPYEQYF TGTGCCAGCAGCCCAAAACGTAATAGCGGGCCCTACGAGCAGTACTTC
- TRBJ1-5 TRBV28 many CASSSPGGRFNQPQHF TGTGCCAGCAGTTCCCCCGGGGGGCGATTCAATCAGCCCCAGCATTTT
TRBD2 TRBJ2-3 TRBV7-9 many CASSFEREVPTDTQYF TGTGCCAGCAGCTTTGAGCGGGAGGTACCCACAGATACGCAGTATTTT
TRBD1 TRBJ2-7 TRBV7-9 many CASSQRDRPYEQYF TGTGCCAGCAGCCAAAGGGACAGACCCTACGAGCAGTACTTC
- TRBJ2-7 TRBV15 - CATSGGGVGYEQYF TGTGCCACCAGCGGCGGCGGGGTTGGCTACGAGCAGTACTTC
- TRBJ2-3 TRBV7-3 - CASSFVGGFTDTQYF TGTGCCAGCAGCTTCGTTGGCGGATTCACAGATACGCAGTATTTT
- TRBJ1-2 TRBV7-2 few CASSQLGGAGGYTF TGTGCCAGCAGTCAACTGGGGGGGGCCGGTGGCTACACCTTC
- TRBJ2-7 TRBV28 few CASSHPTGSTYEQYF TGTGCCAGCAGTCACCCAACAGGTTCCACCTACGAGCAGTACTTC
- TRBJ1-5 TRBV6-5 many CASSYSPRTHSNQPQHF TGTGCCAGCAGTTACTCCCCGAGGACACATAGCAATCAGCCCCAGCATTTT